The sequence of this T cell receptor beta chain was determined in a study of blood T cells in healthy people across ages. A second roughly 6 to 11 cycle PCR used barcoded and J-beta primers. One entry per CDR3 protein results from TCRdb running MiXCR on the 5' RACE reads. The sample contains fewer than 950,000 distinct CDR3 sequences, under 40% of which appear only once. Per-sample PBMC isolation yielded at least 6.5 million cells. CDR3 size: 14 residues. The chain carries TRBV12-3 or TRBV12-4 and TRBJ2-1, with 9 bases that match TRBD1. The J call may be mistaken, given a closer DNA end match to TRBJ2-7. The receptor's source is a young man in good health. Sequencing was performed on blood. CDR3 DNA sequence: TGTGCCAGCAGGGGACAGGGAGGCCGCAATGAGCAGTACTTC. Translation gives CASRGQGGRNEQYF.